The source of this TCR beta chain is a study of vaccination effects on CD4 cells after COVID-19. Some clones are missing from TCRdb's copy, which holds only in-frame ones; the method was immunoSEQ multiplex PCR. This table holds 55,000 to 70,000 clones, 76% found once. Viral peptide pool expansion of antigen-specific CD4+ T cells preceded sequencing in the ViraFEST assay. Following a roughly 11-day culture, CD4+ T cells were purified. Vaccination of participants consisted of two doses of either the BNT162b2 or mRNA-1273 vaccine. The CDR3 has 14 residues. Germline V gives CDR1 SGHRS, CDR2 YFSETQ. With 0 bases removed from V and 2 bases from J, the gap between germline ends came to 6 bases. This clone was seen a single time. Its specificity is unknown. Distinct nucleotide sequences in the sample also encode this CDR3.

The specimen was CD4+ T cells from PBMCs cultured with HCoV-OC43 spike peptides, collected after COVID-19 vaccination. Subset indicated: HCoV-OC43 spike overlapping peptide pool stimulation. The receptor's source is a human donor who received a COVID-19 vaccine. The rearrangement uses TRBV5-1 and TRBJ2-1; D might be TRBD1 (5 bases). CDR3 sequence reads: CASSLGQTYNEQFF. The CDR3 DNA reads TGCGCCAGCAGCTTGGGACAGACCTACAATGAGCAGTTCTTC.